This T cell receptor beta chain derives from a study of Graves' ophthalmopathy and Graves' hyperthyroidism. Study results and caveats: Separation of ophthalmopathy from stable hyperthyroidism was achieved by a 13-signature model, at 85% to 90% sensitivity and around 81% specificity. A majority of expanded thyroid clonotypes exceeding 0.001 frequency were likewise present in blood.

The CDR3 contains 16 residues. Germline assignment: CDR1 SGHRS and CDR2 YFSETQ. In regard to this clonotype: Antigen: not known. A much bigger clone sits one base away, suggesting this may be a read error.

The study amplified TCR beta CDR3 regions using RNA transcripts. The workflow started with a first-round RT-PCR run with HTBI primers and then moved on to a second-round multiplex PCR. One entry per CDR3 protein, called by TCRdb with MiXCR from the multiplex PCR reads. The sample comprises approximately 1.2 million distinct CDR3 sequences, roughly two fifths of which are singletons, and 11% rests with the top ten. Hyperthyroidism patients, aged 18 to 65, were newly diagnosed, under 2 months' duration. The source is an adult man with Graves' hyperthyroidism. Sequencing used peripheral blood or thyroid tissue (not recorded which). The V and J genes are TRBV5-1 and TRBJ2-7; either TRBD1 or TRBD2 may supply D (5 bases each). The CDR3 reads CVSSLGDVYWSDEQYF. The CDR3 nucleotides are TGTGTCAGCAGCTTGGGGGACGTATATTGGTCCGACGAGCAGTACTTC.